One sample yielded the 15 T cell receptor beta chains listed below, sequenced in a study of cytomegalovirus exposure and HLA in healthy donors. The PCR was carried out with 60 Vbeta primers and 13 Jbeta primers. Sequencing was performed with immunoSEQ multiplex PCR; in TCRdb, only in-frame clones are kept and a portion is missing. The sample includes around 190,000 clones, about 80% of them seen just once. The specimen was PBMCs. Every receptor here comes from a woman between 45 and 60 years old in good health and CMV-seronegative.

This rearrangement joins TRBV11-3 to TRBJ2-3, with TRBD2 identical over 7 bases. This CDR3 is built from 17 residues. J was trimmed by 1 base and V by 1 base; bases with no gene match: 8. Germline V gives CDR1 SGHNT, CDR2 YENEEA. Here the CDR3 DNA reads TGTGCCAGCAGCTTAGGGGACTACTCCTCCCGCACAGATACGCAGTATTTT. As protein: CASSLGDYSSRTDTQYF.

The chain links TRBV9 to TRBJ2-5; D gene unclear. This CDR3 contains 13 residues. Germline CDR1 SGDLS, CDR2 YYNGEE. Trimming left V 4 bases short and J 0 bases short, with 7 bases between. CDR3 nucleotide sequence: TGTGCCAGCAGCAGAGAACACCAAGAGACCCAGTACTTC. As protein: CASSREHQETQYF.

The genes are TRBV5-6 and TRBJ2-4, with TRBD1 matching over 7 bases. The CDR3 is 14 amino acids. Trimming cost V 2 bases and J 8 bases; bases outside gene matches: 7. The V gene's germline CDR1 is SGHDT and CDR2 YYEEEE. CDR3 sequence: CASSLQGRSDIQYF. As DNA, the CDR3 is TGTGCCAGCAGCTTACAGGGGCGATCGGACATTCAGTACTTC.

This clone was recorded a few times. The chain uses TRBV5-4 and TRBJ2-7; D is uncertain. The V and J ends lost 1 base and 2 bases respectively, with 10 bases between them. The CDR3 covers 14 residues. In germline, CDR1 is SGHNT, CDR2 YYREEE (reference sequence). The CDR3 sequence is CASSLMAETYEQYF. The CDR3 coding sequence is TGTGCCAGCAGCTTGATGGCGGAGACCTACGAGCAGTACTTC.

This chain links TRBV27 with TRBJ1-5; the match to TRBD1 covers 9 bases. J gave up 5 bases and V 3 bases, and 8 bases lay outside the gene matches. Germline CDR1 and CDR2: MNHEY and SMNVEV (reference sequence). The CDR3 runs 16 residues. The CDR3: CASSFIRDRADQPQHF. The CDR3 DNA reads TGTGCCAGCAGTTTCATACGGGACAGGGCGGATCAGCCCCAGCATTTT.

The chain has TRBV28 and TRBJ2-5; TRBD2 agrees at 8 bases. The DNA end is a closer match to TRBJ2-7, so the J assignment may be wrong. CDR1 and CDR2 from the germline V gene are MDHEN and SYDVKM. This CDR3 comprises 15 residues. As DNA, the CDR3 is TGTGCCAGCAGTTTGACTAGCGCAAACTCCTACGAGCAGTACTTC. Its translation: CASSLTSANSYEQYF.

The chain uses TRBV6-5 and TRBJ2-2; D is possibly TRBD1 (6 bases). Per germline, CDR1 MNHEY and CDR2 SVGAGI. V was trimmed by 6 bases and J by 4 bases, leaving 12 bases between them. CDR3 length: 14 residues. CDR3: CASSAGQFTGELFF. The CDR3 coding sequence is TGTGCCAGCAGCGCAGGACAGTTCACCGGGGAGCTGTTTTTT.

This clone has just one count. The chain couples TRBV18 to TRBJ2-1; maybe TRBD2 (6 bases). The CDR3 contains 14 residues. Germline V gene data show CDR1 as KGHSH and CDR2 as LQKENI. With 1 base removed from V and 7 bases from J, the gap between germline ends came to 11 bases. The chain's CDR3 is CASSPQTSRNEQFF. The DNA of the CDR3 is TGTGCCAGCTCACCACAAACTAGCCGGAATGAGCAGTTCTTC.

The chain is built from TRBV5-5 and TRBJ1-5; 9 bases map to TRBD1. V shed 3 bases, J shed 3 bases, and the junction held 4 bases outside the gene matches. This CDR3 comprises 15 residues. CDR1 and CDR2 from the germline V gene are SGHKS and YYEKEE (reference sequence). CDR3 protein: CASSYTGGHNQPQHF. The CDR3 DNA sequence: TGTGCCAGCAGCTACACAGGGGGCCACAATCAGCCCCAGCATTTT.

The chain joins TRBV30 to TRBJ1-2; the match to TRBD1 covers 7 bases. In germline, CDR1 is GTSNPN, CDR2 SVGIG (reference sequence). V dropped 1 base and J dropped 8; count of bases not matched to a gene: 10. The length of the CDR3 is 14 residues. The CDR3 reads CAWSGTRGLRGYTF. Written as DNA, the CDR3 is TGTGCCTGGAGTGGGACGAGGGGGCTCCGGGGCTACACCTTC.

V is TRBV6-6 and J is TRBJ2-1; 12 nucleotides match TRBD2. V dropped 5 bases and J dropped 9; count of bases not matched to a gene: 8. Germline V gene lookup returns CDR1 MNHNY and CDR2 SVGAGI (reference sequence). The CDR3 is 15 residues long. CDR3 bases: TGTGCCAGCAGTGCCAGACTAGCGGGAGTGGCTGAGCAGTTCTTC. As protein: CASSARLAGVAEQFF.

The rearrangement uses TRBV5-6 and TRBJ1-5; 7 bases match TRBD1. The trim removed 4 bases at V and 2 bases at J, leaving 9 bases unmatched. CDR1 and CDR2 (germline): SGHDT, YYEEEE. The CDR3 extends over 16 amino acids. The DNA for the CDR3 is TGTGCCAGCAGCGAGAGGGGGCGGTTGGGCAATCAGCCCCAGCATTTT. Amino acids: CASSERGRLGNQPQHF. Together with reference TRBV5-6 and TRBJ1-5, the CDR3 gives the full variable domain: DAGVTQSPTHLIKTRGQQVTLRCSPKSGHDTVSWYQQALGQGPQFIFQYYEEEERQRGNFPDRFSGHQFPNYSSELNVNALLLGDSALYLCASSERGRLGNQPQHFGDGTRLSIL.

The V call is TRBV7-3, the J call TRBJ1-5, with D perhaps matching TRBD1 (6 bases). V was clipped by 4 bases and J by 6 bases, with 7 bases between them. The CDR3 has 12 residues. CDR1 is SGHTA, CDR2 FQGTGA, per germline. The CDR3 DNA follows: TGTGCCAGCAGCTACAGGGCTCAGCCCCAGCATTTT. This translates into CASSYRAQPQHF.

The chain has TRBV5-1 and TRBJ2-3, with D maybe TRBD2 (5 bases). The germline gives CDR1 SGHRS, CDR2 YFSETQ. This CDR3 is built from 14 residues. V was trimmed by 4 bases and J by 2 bases, leaving 11 bases between them. CDR3 protein: CASSTEANTDTQYF. The CDR3 DNA follows: TGCGCCAGCAGCACGGAGGCTAACACAGATACGCAGTATTTT.

This clone was picked up one time. CDR3 in amino acids: CASSAGTSGIGDTQYF. CDR3 nucleotides: TGTGCCAGCAGCGCCGGGACTAGCGGAATAGGAGATACGCAGTATTTT. The chain uses TRBV2 and TRBJ2-3; TRBD2 agrees at 11 bases. In germline, CDR1 is SNHLY, CDR2 FYNNEI. V was pared by 6 bases and J by 5 bases, with 10 bases of the junction left unmatched. The CDR3 sequence is 16 residues long.